This is a list of T cell receptor beta chains from one sample in a study of blood T cells in healthy people across ages. TCRdb used MiXCR to reprocess the 5' RACE reads, holding one entry per CDR3 protein. Of about 1.4 million distinct CDR3 sequences in the sample, roughly 64% were seen once. Sequencing used blood. Receptors were obtained from a man aged 18 to 30 in good health. CDR3s include the opening cysteine and the closing phenylalanine or tryptophan. D genes are given only for firm matches. Where a row states a size, it is once, few, many or the class of an expanded clone; other rows omit it.

>TRBD1|TRBV4-1|NA|TRBJ1-5
TGCGCCAGCAGCCCCACGACAGGGGATTATCAGCCTCAGCATTTT
CASSPTTGDYQPQHF
>NA|TRBV20-1|NA|TRBJ1-1
TGCAGTGCTTGGGCCTCGGTGAACACTGAAGCTTTCTTT
CSAWASVNTEAFF
>NA|TRBV10-3|few|TRBJ1-5
TGTGCCATCAGTGTAGGTCAGCCCCAGCATTTT
CAISVGQPQHF
>TRBD2|TRBV20-1|few|TRBJ2-7
TGCAGTGCTCCCCCCTGGAGCGGGGGCTACGAGCAGTACTTC
CSAPPWSGGYEQYF
>NA|TRBV7-7|NA|TRBJ2-2
TGTGCTAGCAGCTCGAGAAAAGAGAACACCGGGGAGCTGTTTTTT
CASSSRKENTGELFF
>NA|TRBV7-6|NA|TRBJ1-1
TGTGCCAGCAGCTTATTTGAGGACACTGAAGCTTTCTTT
CASSLFEDTEAFF
>TRBD1|TRBV29-1|NA|TRBJ1-1
TGCAGCGTTGGGGGGACAGGTGCGATGAACACTGAAGCTTTCTTT
CSVGGTGAMNTEAFF
>TRBD2|TRBV5-6|few|TRBJ2-3
TGTGCCAGCAGCTTAGGACTAGAAGAGGCTACGCAGTATTTT
CASSLGLEEATQYF
>NA|TRBV12-3/TRBV12-4|NA|TRBJ1-4
TGTGCCAGCAGTTCTTTTGGGGTGAGGAGTGAAAAACTGTTTTTT
CASSSFGVRSEKLFF
>NA|TRBV20-1|NA|TRBJ2-1
TGCAGTGCCCCTGGCGACAGGTACAATGAGCAGTTCTTC
CSAPGDRYNEQFF
>NA|TRBV20-1|few|TRBJ2-1
TGCAGTGCTAAATCCCCGAACCTCTCCTACAATGAGCAGTTCTTC
CSAKSPNLSYNEQFF
>NA|TRBV28|NA|TRBJ1-5
TGTGCCAGCAGTGAGACGATACAAACTAATCAGCCCCAGCATTTT
CASSETIQTNQPQHF
>NA|TRBV3-1|NA|TRBJ2-5
TGTGCCAGCAGCCAACGCGGGGTCAACCAAGAGACCCAGTACTTC
CASSQRGVNQETQYF
>NA|TRBV7-8|once|TRBJ2-6
TGTGCCAGCCCCCAGGGCACCGTCTCTGGGGCCAACGTCCTGACTTTC
CASPQGTVSGANVLTF
>NA|TRBV5-4|NA|TRBJ2-5
TGTGCCAGCAGCTTGGAAGCCAGTGGAGGAGAGACCCAGTACTTC
CASSLEASGGETQYF
>NA|TRBV3-1|NA|TRBJ2-1
TGTGCCAGCAGCAAGGACCCTCGCAATGAGCAGTTCTTC
CASSKDPRNEQFF
>NA|TRBV10-1|NA|TRBJ1-5
TGCGCCAGCAGTGACGGCAGGGTAAACCCTCAGCCCCAGCATTTT
CASSDGRVNPQPQHF
>NA|TRBV12-3/TRBV12-4|NA|TRBJ2-3
TGTGCCAGCAGTTTTAGTATCACAGATACGCAGTATTTT
CASSFSITDTQYF
>TRBD1|TRBV4-2|few|TRBJ1-5
TGTGCCAGCAGCTCAACCGGGACAGATCAGCCCCAGCATTTT
CASSSTGTDQPQHF
>TRBD1|TRBV4-2|once|TRBJ1-5
TGTGCCAGCAGCCGGACAGGGCCTGATCAGCCCCAGCATTTT
CASSRTGPDQPQHF
>NA|TRBV10-3|once|TRBJ2-1
TGTGCCAGCTGGGAAGGGGGACACAATGAGGAGTTCTTC
CASWEGGHNEEFF
>TRBD2|TRBV12-3/TRBV12-4|NA|TRBJ2-3
TGTGCCAGCAGCTATAGCGGGAGTCGCACAGATACGCAGTATTTT
CASSYSGSRTDTQYF
>NA|TRBV20-1|NA|TRBJ1-1
TGCAGTGCTAGAGAGAGGGGGGCGTACACTGAAGCTTTCTTT
CSARERGAYTEAFF
>TRBD2|TRBV20-1|NA|TRBJ2-4
TGCAGTGCTAGAAAAAGGGGCGAGGGACTAGCGGGCAACATTCAGTACTTC
CSARKRGEGLAGNIQYF
>TRBD1|TRBV2|few|TRBJ1-5
TGTGCCAGCAGTGAAGAAGGGACAGGCTATAATCAGCCCCAGCATTTT
CASSEEGTGYNQPQHF